The next 24 T cell receptor beta chains were all read from a single sample in a study of identical twins. TCRdb recomputed calls from the 5' RACE reads with MiXCR, one row per CDR3 protein. The table lists 1.5 million to 2 million distinct CDR3 sequences, around 29% of them singletons. Sequenced input: cord blood. These receptors all come from a newborn girl in good health.

A few counts support this clonotype. This sequence joins TRBV7-9 and TRBJ1-1; 7 nucleotides agree with TRBD1. Germline values: CDR1 SEHNR, CDR2 FQNEAQ (reference sequence). Trimming took 1 base from V and 2 from J; bases not matched to a gene: 13. The CDR3 is made up of 18 amino acids. CDR3 in amino acids: CASSLVAFRGPGNTEAFF. The CDR3 DNA is TGTGCCAGCAGCTTAGTCGCTTTTAGGGGGCCGGGTAACACTGAAGCTTTCTTT. Variable domain in full (rest from reference TRBV7-9 and TRBJ1-1): DTGVSQNPRHKITKRGQNVTFRCDPISEHNRLYWYRQTLGQGPEFLTYFQNEAQLEKSRLLSDRFSAERPKGSFSTLEIQRTEQGDSAMYLCASSLVAFRGPGNTEAFFGQGTRLTVV.

In this sample, this clonotype turned up a few times. The rearrangement uses TRBV3-1 and TRBJ2-3; 9 bases align to TRBD2. CDR1 LGHDT and CDR2 YNNKEL come from the germline V gene (reference sequence). V shed 2 bases and J 4 bases; nucleotides not matched to a gene: 7. CDR3 size: 16 residues. The CDR3 nucleotides read TGTGCCAGCAGCCAACACGAGCGGGAGGTTGCAGATACGCAGTATTTT. Translation: CASSQHEREVADTQYF.

The J gene is TRBJ1-4, the V gene TRBV2; TRBD1 aligns across 8 bases. This CDR3 contains 14 residues. Trimming at V came to 4 bases and at J to 5 bases, leaving 3 bases not matched to a gene. The V gene's germline CDR1 is SNHLY and CDR2 FYNNEI. CDR3 loop: CASSVSGGNEKLFF. CDR3 sequence (DNA): TGTGCCAGCAGTGTTTCAGGGGGCAATGAAAAACTGTTTTTT. The whole variable domain, filled in from reference TRBV2 and TRBJ1-4, reads EPEVTQTPSHQVTQMGQEVILRCVPISNHLYFYWYRQILGQKVEFLVSFYNNEISEKSEIFDDQFSVERPDGSNFTLKIRSTKLEDSAMYFCASSVSGGNEKLFFGSGTQLSVL.

The genes are TRBV5-1 and TRBJ2-5; 7 bases match TRBD1. CDR1 and CDR2 (germline): SGHRS, YFSETQ. The CDR3 sequence is 16 residues long. After removal of 4 bases from V and 11 bases from J, the junction contained 20 bases not matched to a gene. The CDR3 reads CASSLDRPSLYNEQYF. Written as DNA, the CDR3 is TGCGCCAGCAGCCTGGACAGGCCGTCCCTCTACAATGAGCAGTACTTC.

A word on this clonotype: The junction does not match germline at one end; this may be a read error. The chain joins TRBV5-1 to TRBJ2-7; maybe TRBD1 (6 bases). Germline CDR1 and CDR2: SGHRS and YFSETQ. The CDR3 runs 17 residues. Here the CDR3 DNA reads TGCGCCAGCAGCCGAACCGCAGAGGACAGCCTAACCTACGGGCAGTACTTC. This sequence encodes CASSRTAEDSLTYGQYF. Drawing the rest from reference TRBV5-1 and TRBJ2-7, the complete variable domain is KAGVTQTPRYLIKTRGQQVTLSCSPISGHRSVSWYQQTPGQGLQFLFEYFSETQRNKGNFPGRFSGRQFSNSRSEMNVSTLELGDSALYLCASSRTAEDSLTYGQYFGPGTRLTVT.

This clonotype has only a few counts. The J gene is TRBJ1-4, the V gene TRBV10-1; D unresolved. The CDR3 runs to 18 residues. V lost 10 bases and J 2 bases, leaving 26 bases between the germline ends. Germline assignment: CDR1 WNHNN and CDR2 SYGVQD (reference sequence). The chain's CDR3 is CATFRLGLLLWTNEKLFF. As DNA, the CDR3 is TGCGCCACCTTCCGACTCGGACTCCTGCTATGGACTAATGAAAAACTGTTTTTT.

The chain uses TRBV20-1 and TRBJ2-1, with a weak D call TRBD2 (6 bases). The V end lost 6 bases, the J end lost 0 bases, and 12 bases lay between the germline ends. Germline V lookup: CDR1 DFQATT, CDR2 SNEGSKA (reference sequence). This CDR3 comprises 14 residues. CDR3 sequence: CSARRTNSYNEQFF. The CDR3 region has the DNA TGCAGTGCCCGACGGACTAACTCCTACAATGAGCAGTTCTTC.

The rearrangement joins TRBV7-2 to TRBJ2-1; unclear D gene. Looked up from germline, CDR1 is SGHTA and CDR2 is FQGNSA. This CDR3 is built from 15 residues. Deletions cut 1 base from V and 3 bases from J, with 10 bases between. The CDR3 spells CASSLVRSHYNEQFF. For the CDR3, the DNA is TGTGCCAGCAGCTTAGTTAGGAGCCACTACAATGAGCAGTTCTTC.

This clonotype occurred a few times. J is TRBJ1-1 and V is TRBV10-3; D is perhaps TRBD1 (5 bases). Trimming cost V 2 bases and J 1 base, with 11 bases left between them. Per germline, CDR1 ENHRY and CDR2 SYGVKD. The CDR3 sequence is 15 residues long. CDR3 region: CAISEMATGNTEAFF. In nucleotides, the CDR3 is TGTGCCATCAGTGAGATGGCCACAGGGAACACTGAAGCTTTCTTT.

Only a few counts were recorded for this clonotype. This rearrangement joins TRBV9 to TRBJ2-3, with a possible D match to TRBD2 (6 bases). The germline V gene has CDR1 SGDLS and CDR2 YYNGEE. Trimming cost V 0 bases and J 0 bases, with 11 bases left between them. This CDR3 has 16 amino acids. Here the CDR3 DNA reads TGTGCCAGCAGCGTAGTTGGGGGGACGAGCACAGATACGCAGTATTTT. Its protein is CASSVVGGTSTDTQYF. Together with reference TRBV9 and TRBJ2-3, the CDR3 gives the full variable domain: DSGVTQTPKHLITATGQRVTLRCSPRSGDLSVYWYQQSLDQGLQFLIQYYNGEERAKGNILERFSAQQFPDLHSELNLSSLELGDSALYFCASSVVGGTSTDTQYFGPGTRLTVL.

V is TRBV3-1 and J is TRBJ2-1; D gene ambiguous. With the DNA end fitting TRBJ2-7 better, the J assignment may be wrong. CDR3 length equals 15 residues. The V gene's germline CDR1 is LGHDT and CDR2 YNNKEL (reference sequence). The CDR3 DNA sequence: TGTGCCAGCAGCCAAGTTAACAGTCCCTACAATGAGCAGTACTTC. Translation: CASSQVNSPYNEQYF.

The chain uses TRBV6-1 and TRBJ2-1; D is uncertain. This CDR3 spans 14 amino acids. Trimming stripped 3 bases from V and 8 bases from J, with 14 bases between. Germline values: CDR1 MNHNS, CDR2 SASEGT. As DNA, the CDR3 is TGTGCCAGCAGTGACTCCCCTCCTTGGGATGAGCAGTTCTTC. This encodes CASSDSPPWDEQFF.

This clonotype was detected only once. The chain recombines TRBV19 with TRBJ2-7, with D unresolved. The V end lost 7 bases, the J end lost 7 bases, and 17 bases lay between the germline ends. The CDR3 contains 13 residues. Per the germline V gene, CDR1 is LNHDA and CDR2 is SQIVND (reference sequence). CDR3 sequence reads: CASTGLLYNEQYF. CDR3 coding DNA: TGTGCCAGTACAGGTCTCCTCTACAATGAGCAGTACTTC.

This chain connects TRBV7-9 to TRBJ2-1; TRBD2 agrees at 14 bases. The CDR3 has 18 residues. From germline, CDR1 is SEHNR and CDR2 FQNEAQ (reference sequence). The trim removed 5 bases at V and 0 bases at J, leaving 6 bases unmatched. The CDR3 DNA sequence: TGTGCCAGCAGCCCCCGGACTAGCGGGAGGCCCTCCTACAATGAGCAGTTCTTC. Translation gives CASSPRTSGRPSYNEQFF.

This sequence joins TRBV10-3 and TRBJ2-5, with 8 bases identical to TRBD2. The CDR3 consists of 17 residues. Germline V gene lookup returns CDR1 ENHRY and CDR2 SYGVKD. Trimming cost V 0 bases and J 1 base; bases outside gene matches: 7. The CDR3 coding sequence is TGTGCCATCAGTGAGTCGATTGGGCTAGCGGGCCAAGAGACCCAGTACTTC. Translation gives CAISESIGLAGQETQYF.

This clonotype has at least ten counts. The V call is TRBV12-3 or TRBV12-4, the J call TRBJ2-5, with D tentatively TRBD2 (6 bases). CDR3 length: 12 amino acids. Trimming took off 7 bases at V and 8 bases at J, with 14 bases between the two ends. As DNA, the CDR3 is TGTGCCAGCACCAAGGGGACTCTTACCCAGTACTTC. It yields the protein CASTKGTLTQYF.

With respect to this clonotype: At one of its ends the junction is not consistent with the germline gene, which may arise from a read error. J is TRBJ2-3 and V is TRBV10-1, with 12 bases lining up with TRBD2. The CDR3 has 15 amino acids. The germline gives CDR1 WNHNN, CDR2 SYGVQD (reference sequence). The CDR3 spells CASSGSSGGASTHYF. In nucleotides, the CDR3 is TGCGCCAGCAGTGGGTCTAGCGGGGGGGCAAGTACGCACTATTTT.

V gene TRBV4-2 combines with J gene TRBJ2-5, with 9 bases matching TRBD2. CDR1 is LGHNA, CDR2 YNFKEQ, per germline. V shed 0 bases, J shed 11 bases, and the junction held 10 bases outside the gene matches. The CDR3 has 15 amino acids. CDR3 region: CASSQEGGLANEQYF. The CDR3 nucleotides read TGTGCCAGCAGCCAAGAGGGGGGACTAGCCAATGAGCAGTACTTC.

The chain couples TRBV28 to TRBJ2-7; tentative D call: TRBD2 (5 bases). The germline V and J ends were trimmed by 8 bases and 4 bases, with 18 bases remaining between them. The CDR3 spans 14 residues. Germline V CDR1 and CDR2: MDHEN, SYDVKM. CDR3 amino acids: CASGAQSPGYEQYF. CDR3 coding DNA: TGTGCCAGCGGAGCCCAATCCCCGGGGTACGAGCAGTACTTC.

The rearrangement uses TRBV5-1 and TRBJ2-7; no firm D call. Judging by the DNA end, TRBJ2-5 fits better; the J call may be wrong. This CDR3 has 17 residues. From germline, CDR1 is SGHRS and CDR2 YFSETQ. The CDR3 nucleotides read TGCGCCAGCAGCTCCTCTTTTGGTCCCAGAGCGCCAGAGACCCAGTACTTC. Residues: CASSSSFGPRAPETQYF.

Only a few counts were recorded for this clonotype. V and J are TRBV10-3 and TRBJ1-4; the D is unclear. Trimming shortened V by 10 bases and J by 7 bases, and 10 bases separated the two germline ends. This CDR3 comprises 11 residues. Germline V lookup: CDR1 ENHRY, CDR2 SYGVKD. The CDR3 region has the DNA TGTGCCACCCTCTACACTGAAAAACTGTTTTTT. Its translation is CATLYTEKLFF.

This chain uses TRBV7-6 with TRBJ2-1; 8 nucleotides line up with TRBD2. Germline-derived CDR1 and CDR2 are SGHVS and FNYEAQ. V was pared by 1 base and J by 7 bases, with 6 bases of the junction left unmatched. The CDR3 contains 15 residues. The CDR3 bases are TGTGCCAGCAGCTTAGAGGCGGGGGGAAATAATGAGCAGTTCTTC. This translates into CASSLEAGGNNEQFF.

V usage is TRBV29-1 and J usage is TRBJ2-5; TRBD2 agrees at 8 bases. The V and J ends lost 4 bases and 8 bases, in that order; junction bases with no gene match: 9. The CDR3 sequence is 13 residues long. Looked up from germline, CDR1 is SQVTM and CDR2 is ANQGSEA. CDR3 region: CSVVLREAGTQYF. CDR3 DNA: TGCAGCGTTGTACTGCGGGAGGCCGGAACCCAGTACTTC.

The rearrangement uses TRBV27 and TRBJ1-6; D gene ambiguous. V was cut by 8 bases and J by 0 bases, with 8 bases left in between. The germline CDR1 and CDR2 sequences are MNHEY and SMNVEV (reference sequence). CDR3 length: 14 amino acids. The CDR3 sequence is CASGTSSYNSPLHF. As DNA, the CDR3 is TGTGCCAGCGGCACGAGCTCCTATAATTCACCCCTCCACTTT.